Each of the 20 T cell receptor beta chains below was sequenced from the same sample in a study of cytomegalovirus exposure and HLA in healthy donors. The PCR made use of 60 Vbeta and 13 Jbeta primers. This table comes from immunoSEQ multiplex PCR, and its TCRdb copy is limited to in-frame clones, with some not included. The sample's table shows approximately 150,000 clones. Sequencing was carried out using PBMCs. Source of these receptors: a woman in her 50s in good health and CMV-seronegative.

The chain is built from TRBV19 and TRBJ1-3; D is undetermined. Trimming took off 9 bases at V and 3 bases at J, with 21 bases between the two ends. There are 16 residues in the CDR3. From germline, CDR1 is LNHDA and CDR2 SQIVND (reference sequence). CDR3 nucleotides: TGTGCCAGCTCGAGTATCACGCGCGGAAATGGAAACACCATATATTTT. Its translation: CASSSITRGNGNTIYF.

The V call is TRBV9, the J call TRBJ2-5; 7 bases fit TRBD2. CDR3 length equals 16 residues. V gave up 0 bases and J gave up 4 bases; unmatched junction bases: 9. CDR1 and CDR2 (germline): SGDLS, YYNGEE. CDR3 in amino acids: CASSVGVAGVLETQYF. Here the CDR3 DNA reads TGTGCCAGCAGCGTAGGCGTGGCGGGAGTTCTAGAGACCCAGTACTTC. Combining the CDR3 with reference TRBV9 and TRBJ2-5 gives the whole variable domain DSGVTQTPKHLITATGQRVTLRCSPRSGDLSVYWYQQSLDQGLQFLIQYYNGEERAKGNILERFSAQQFPDLHSELNLSSLELGDSALYFCASSVGVAGVLETQYFGPGTRLLVL.

The V and J genes are TRBV5-1 and TRBJ2-1; the D gene is possibly TRBD1 (7 bases). Looked up from germline, CDR1 is SGHRS and CDR2 is YFSETQ. The CDR3 has 16 amino acids. The V and J ends lost 4 bases and 4 bases respectively, with 18 bases between them. The CDR3 DNA is TGCGCCAGCAGCCCTTCGGTGGGGGGACAGTACAATGAGCAGTTCTTC. Translated, it gives CASSPSVGGQYNEQFF.

The genes are TRBV2 and TRBJ2-3, with a possible D match to TRBD1 (5 bases). Looked up from germline, CDR1 is SNHLY and CDR2 is FYNNEI. The CDR3 length is 12 residues. Trimming stripped 6 bases from V and 3 bases from J, with 7 bases between. CDR3 in DNA: TGTGCCAGCAGGACAGCGACAGATACGCAGTATTTT. Protein sequence: CASRTATDTQYF.

The V gene is TRBV7-9, the J gene TRBJ1-2; the D gene is possibly TRBD1 (5 bases). Trimming shortened V by 6 bases and J by 5 bases, and 16 bases separated the two germline ends. From germline, CDR1 is SEHNR and CDR2 FQNEAQ (reference sequence). This CDR3 has 14 residues. The CDR3 DNA reads as TGTGCCAGCAGTTTGGGAGGGGCAGGGTATGGCTACACCTTC. Its protein is CASSLGGAGYGYTF.

The CDR3 DNA reads TGTGCCATCAGACAAGGGGGGGCCACTGAAGCTTTCTTT. Encoded protein: CAIRQGGATEAFF. The V call is TRBV10-3, the J call TRBJ1-1, with D maybe TRBD1 (6 bases). The ends were cut back, 6 bases at V and 4 bases at J, with 12 bases in the middle. Germline V CDR1 and CDR2: ENHRY, SYGVKD. CDR3 length: 13 residues.

The V call is TRBV15, the J call TRBJ2-3; D gene unclear. Germline CDR1 LNHNV, CDR2 YYDKDF (reference sequence). CDR3 size: 15 residues. The V end lost 0 bases, the J end lost 6 bases, and 13 bases lay between the germline ends. DNA for the CDR3: TGTGCCACCAGCAGAGAGCCGTCCTTTGCGGATACGCAGTATTTT. Translating gives CATSREPSFADTQYF.

The chain has TRBV28 and TRBJ1-2; D unresolved. The ends were cut back, 7 bases at V and 2 bases at J, with 8 bases in the middle. Germline V gene lookup returns CDR1 MDHEN and CDR2 SYDVKM. This CDR3 has 12 residues. The CDR3 region has the DNA TGTGCCAGCACCTTCGGGAACTATGGCTACACCTTC. This translates into CASTFGNYGYTF.

The chain combines TRBV10-2 with TRBJ2-7, with D perhaps matching TRBD2 (7 bases). Per germline, CDR1 WSHSY and CDR2 SAAADI. The CDR3 spans 13 residues. Trimming removed 6 bases from V and 5 bases from J, with 14 bases in between. The CDR3 protein is CASSLGGGNEQYF. The DNA for the CDR3 is TGCGCCAGCAGCTTAGGGGGAGGGAACGAGCAGTACTTC.

For the CDR3, the DNA is TGTGCCAGTAGTATGTTTGGCGGGCTGAACACCGGGGAGCTGTTTTTT. This gives the protein CASSMFGGLNTGELFF. The chain couples TRBV19 to TRBJ2-2; tentatively, D is TRBD2 (5 bases). The germline gives CDR1 LNHDA, CDR2 SQIVND (reference sequence). This CDR3 region has 16 residues. Trimming shortened V by 3 bases and J by 1 base, and 12 bases separated the two germline ends. The complete variable domain, with remaining parts taken from reference TRBV19 and TRBJ2-2, reads DGGITQSPKYLFRKEGQNVTLSCEQNLNHDAMYWYRQDPGQGLRLIYYSQIVNDFQKGDIAEGYSVSREKKESFPLTVTSAQKNPTAFYLCASSMFGGLNTGELFFGEGSRLTVL.

The chain links TRBV7-2 to TRBJ2-7; D possibly corresponds to TRBD1 (6 bases). This CDR3 is 15 amino acids long. Germline loops: CDR1 SGHTA, CDR2 FQGNSA. The germline V and J ends were trimmed by 2 bases and 1 base, with 12 bases remaining between them. CDR3 DNA: TGTGCCAGCAGCTTATCAACAGGGATATCCTACGAGCAGTACTTC. Translated, it gives CASSLSTGISYEQYF.

The chain carries TRBV30 and TRBJ2-7, with D tentatively TRBD1 (5 bases). V shed 4 bases and J shed 6 bases, with 13 bases lying between them. The CDR3 spans 12 residues. In germline, CDR1 is GTSNPN, CDR2 SVGIG (reference sequence). In DNA form, the CDR3 reads TGTGCCTGGACTACAGGTACCCCCGAGCAGTACTTC. It is translated as CAWTTGTPEQYF.

This chain uses TRBV5-1 with TRBJ2-7; a weak D match, TRBD2 (5 bases). The CDR3 extends over 15 amino acids. Germline V CDR1 and CDR2: SGHRS, YFSETQ. V lost 7 bases and J 3 bases, leaving 20 bases between the germline ends. The CDR3, as DNA: TGCGCCAGCGGGAAAGACACCACTAGTGTCTACGAGCAGTACTTC. It codes for CASGKDTTSVYEQYF.

This sequence joins TRBV28 and TRBJ1-6, with D tentatively TRBD1 (5 bases). The CDR3 is made up of 16 amino acids. In germline, CDR1 is MDHEN, CDR2 SYDVKM. V was pared by 2 bases and J by 8 bases, with 16 bases between. CDR3 nucleotide sequence: TGTGCCAGCAGTTTAAGAGGGAGGGGCAAAGATTCACCCCTCCACTTT. It specifies CASSLRGRGKDSPLHF.

This rearrangement joins TRBV19 to TRBJ2-2; the match to TRBD1 covers 10 bases. CDR1 is LNHDA, CDR2 SQIVND, per germline (reference sequence). This CDR3 has 15 residues. The V segment lost 7 bases and the J segment 6 bases; nucleotides outside the gene matches: 8. The CDR3 region has the DNA TGTGCCAGTACCCTGACAGGGGGCGCATCCGGGGAGCTGTTTTTT. It yields the protein CASTLTGGASGELFF. Filled out from reference TRBV19 and TRBJ2-2, the complete variable domain reads DGGITQSPKYLFRKEGQNVTLSCEQNLNHDAMYWYRQDPGQGLRLIYYSQIVNDFQKGDIAEGYSVSREKKESFPLTVTSAQKNPTAFYLCASTLTGGASGELFFGEGSRLTVL.

The V call is TRBV9, the J call TRBJ2-7; no clear D gene. The germline V and J ends were trimmed by 4 bases and 0 bases, with 8 bases remaining between them. This CDR3 has 13 residues. The V gene's germline CDR1 is SGDLS and CDR2 YYNGEE. In nucleotides, the CDR3 is TGTGCCAGCAGCCCTTCCTACTCCTACGAGCAGTACTTC. Encoded protein: CASSPSYSYEQYF.

The chain uses TRBV4-1 and TRBJ1-4, with D perhaps matching TRBD1 (5 bases). The V gene lost 0 bases and the J gene lost 0 bases, with 14 bases spanning the gap. The CDR3 consists of 18 residues. Germline V gene data show CDR1 as MGHRA and CDR2 as YSYEKL. CDR3 region: CASSQEGTSQATNEKLFF. DNA of the CDR3: TGCGCCAGCAGCCAAGAAGGGACTTCCCAGGCAACTAATGAAAAACTGTTTTTT.

J is TRBJ1-1 and V is TRBV9; D is perhaps TRBD1 (5 bases). V lost 3 bases, J lost 5 bases, and 8 bases lay in between. Germline V gene lookup returns CDR1 SGDLS and CDR2 YYNGEE. CDR3 length: 12 residues. CDR3 amino acids: CASSAQGTEAFF. As DNA, the CDR3 is TGTGCCAGCAGCGCGCAGGGAACTGAAGCTTTCTTT.

The genes are TRBV4-3 and TRBJ1-1; tentative D call: TRBD1 (6 bases). The CDR3 has 18 amino acids. Germline-derived CDR1 and CDR2 are LGHNA and YSLEER. The ends were cut back, 0 bases at V and 4 bases at J, with 21 bases in the middle. The CDR3 region is CASSQDGWYLKGVTEAFF. CDR3 DNA: TGCGCCAGCAGCCAAGATGGGTGGTACCTCAAGGGGGTCACTGAAGCTTTCTTT.

To note about this clone: One junction end does not reproduce the germline sequence, and a read error may be involved. CDR3 DNA: TGTGCCAGCAGATCCGGAGAACGGAACTATGGCTACACCTTC. It specifies CASRSGERNYGYTF. The rearrangement uses TRBV4-1 and TRBJ1-2; D unresolved. The CDR3 sequence is 14 residues long. Germline CDR1 and CDR2: MGHRA and YSYEKL.